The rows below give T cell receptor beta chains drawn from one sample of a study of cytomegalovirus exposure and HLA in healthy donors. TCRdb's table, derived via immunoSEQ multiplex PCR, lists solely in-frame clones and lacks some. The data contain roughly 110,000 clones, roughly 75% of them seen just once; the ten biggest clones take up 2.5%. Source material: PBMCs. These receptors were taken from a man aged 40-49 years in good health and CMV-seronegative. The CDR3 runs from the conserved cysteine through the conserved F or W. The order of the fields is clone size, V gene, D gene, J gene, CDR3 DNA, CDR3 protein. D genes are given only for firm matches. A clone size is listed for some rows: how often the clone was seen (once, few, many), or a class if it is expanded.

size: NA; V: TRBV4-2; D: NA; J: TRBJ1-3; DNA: TGTGCCAGCAGCCAAGAGGACAGTTCGGGGCCTGGAAACACCATATATTTT; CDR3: CASSQEDSSGPGNTIYF
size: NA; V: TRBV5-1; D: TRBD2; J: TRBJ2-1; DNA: TGCGCCAGCAGCTTGGGGGGACTGGCGGGGGGTCACAATGAGCAGTTCTTC; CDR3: CASSLGGLAGGHNEQFF
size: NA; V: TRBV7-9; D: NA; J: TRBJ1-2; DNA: TGTGCCAGCAGCTTAGTAAGTGGGAGAGGCTACACCTTC; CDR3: CASSLVSGRGYTF
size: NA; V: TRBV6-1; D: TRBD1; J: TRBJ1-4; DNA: TGTGCCAGCAGTGAATCGGGGACAGTTAATGAAAAACTGTTTTTT; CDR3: CASSESGTVNEKLFF
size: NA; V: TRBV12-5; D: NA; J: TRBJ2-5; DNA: TGTGCTAGTGGCCCACGCAGGGGTAGGGAGACCCAGTACTTC; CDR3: CASGPRRGRETQYF
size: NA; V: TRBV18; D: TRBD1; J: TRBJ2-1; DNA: TGTGCCAGCTCACCCCCAGGGGGCAATGAGCAGTTCTTC; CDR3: CASSPPGGNEQFF
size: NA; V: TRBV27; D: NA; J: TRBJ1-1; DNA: TGTGCCAGCAGTTTATCGATAAGAACTGAGGCTTTCTTT; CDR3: CASSLSIRTEAFF
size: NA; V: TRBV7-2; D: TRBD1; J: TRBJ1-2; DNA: TGTGCCAGCAGCGCCGACAGGGGGCGAGAGGGCGGCTACACCTTC; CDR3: CASSADRGREGGYTF
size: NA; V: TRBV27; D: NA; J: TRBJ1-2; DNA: TGTGCCAGCAGTTTAGCAGCGTTCAGCCTCTATGGCTACACCTTC; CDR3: CASSLAAFSLYGYTF
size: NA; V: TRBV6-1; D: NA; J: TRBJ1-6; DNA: TGTGCCAGCAGTGAAGCCGCAGGGTGGGGTTCACCCCTCCACTTT; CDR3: CASSEAAGWGSPLHF
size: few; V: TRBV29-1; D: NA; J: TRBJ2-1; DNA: TGCAGCGTTGTACCCAGCAGGGGAACAAATGAGCAGTTCTTC; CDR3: CSVVPSRGTNEQFF
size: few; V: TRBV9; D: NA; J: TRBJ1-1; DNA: TGTGCCAGCAGCGTAGCTGTTAACAGGGAAGCTTTCTTT; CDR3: CASSVAVNREAFF
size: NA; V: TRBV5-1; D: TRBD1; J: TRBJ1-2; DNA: TGCGCCAGTCCAGGGGGCGATTTAAGGGGGTTGGGGTATGGCTACACCTTC; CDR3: CASPGGDLRGLGYGYTF
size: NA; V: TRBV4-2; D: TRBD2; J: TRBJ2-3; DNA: TGTGCCAGCAGCCAACTAGCGGGGGGGCGCACAGATACGCAGTATTTT; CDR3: CASSQLAGGRTDTQYF
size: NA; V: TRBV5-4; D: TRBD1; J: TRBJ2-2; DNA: TGTGCCAGCAGCTTCGGACAGGCGGACACCGGGGAGCTGTTTTTT; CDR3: CASSFGQADTGELFF
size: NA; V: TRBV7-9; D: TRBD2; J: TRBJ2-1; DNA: TGTGCCAGCAGCCTACTCGGGACTAGCCGGCGGGATGAGCAGTTCTTC; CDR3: CASSLLGTSRRDEQFF
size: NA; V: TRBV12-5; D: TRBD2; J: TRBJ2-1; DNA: TGTGCTAGTGGCCTTAGCGGGCGGGCTGGTGAGCAGTTCTTC; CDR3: CASGLSGRAGEQFF
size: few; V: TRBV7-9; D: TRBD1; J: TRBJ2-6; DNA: TGTTCCAGCAGCTCCTCTCTGACAGGGGGCGAAATCGAGGCCAACGTCCTGACTTTC; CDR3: CSSSSSLTGGEIEANVLTF
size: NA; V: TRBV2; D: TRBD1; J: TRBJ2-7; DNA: TGTGCCAGCAGTGAGGCAGGGGGCTTCGACGAGCAGTACTTC; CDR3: CASSEAGGFDEQYF
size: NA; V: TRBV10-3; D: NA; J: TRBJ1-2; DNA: TGTGCCATCAGTGAAGGGACTTCGGCTAACTATGGCTACACCTTC; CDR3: CAISEGTSANYGYTF
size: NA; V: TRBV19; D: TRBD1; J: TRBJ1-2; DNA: TGTGCCACCCAGGGACAGGGACCTTATGGCTACACCTTC; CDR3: CATQGQGPYGYTF
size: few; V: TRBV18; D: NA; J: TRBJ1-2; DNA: TGTGCCAGCTCACCCACAGTTGAGGGTGGCTACACCTTC; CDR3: CASSPTVEGGYTF
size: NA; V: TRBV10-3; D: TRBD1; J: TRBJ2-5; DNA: TGTGCCATCAGTGAGGACAGGGAGCCTAACAAGCAGTACTTC; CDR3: CAISEDREPNKQYF
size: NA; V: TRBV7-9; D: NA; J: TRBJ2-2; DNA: TGTGCCAGCAGCTCGACGTGGTCCGGGGTAAACTCCGGGGAGCTGTTTTTT; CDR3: CASSSTWSGVNSGELFF
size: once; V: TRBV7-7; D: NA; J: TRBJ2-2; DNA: TGTGCCAGCAGCCCTGACAGATACACCGGGGAGCTGTTTTTT; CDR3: CASSPDRYTGELFF
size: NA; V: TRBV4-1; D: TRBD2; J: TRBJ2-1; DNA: TGCGCCAGCAGCCCGACTAGCGGGGGGCCTCGCGAGCAGTTCTTC; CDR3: CASSPTSGGPREQFF
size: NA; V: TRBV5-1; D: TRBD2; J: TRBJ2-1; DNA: TGCGCCAGCAGCTTGGGGAGCGGGGGGCTCATTGAGCAGTTCTTC; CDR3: CASSLGSGGLIEQFF
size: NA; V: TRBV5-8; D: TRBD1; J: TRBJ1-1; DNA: TGTGCCAGCAGCCACGCCGACAGGGGAGGGACTGAAGCTTTCTTT; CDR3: CASSHADRGGTEAFF
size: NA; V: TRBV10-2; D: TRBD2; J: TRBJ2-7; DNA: TGCGCCAGCAGTACTAGCGGGGGGACCTACGAGCAGTACTTC; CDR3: CASSTSGGTYEQYF
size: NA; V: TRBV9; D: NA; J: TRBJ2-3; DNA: TGTGCCAGCAGCGAGGCGGGCACAGATACGCAGTATTTT; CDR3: CASSEAGTDTQYF
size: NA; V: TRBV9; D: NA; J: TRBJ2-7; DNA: TGTGCCAGCAGCCCATCACAGGCCTTTTCCTACGAGCAGTACTTC; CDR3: CASSPSQAFSYEQYF
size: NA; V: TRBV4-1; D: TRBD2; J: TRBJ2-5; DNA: TGCGCCAGCAGCCCTAGCGGAGGGGTTCAAGAGACCCAGTACTTC; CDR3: CASSPSGGVQETQYF